Sequencing of this TCR beta chain was carried out in a study of cytomegalovirus exposure and HLA in healthy donors. Study in general: Early released data comprised about 90 million unique TCRs from HLA-typed donors. Researchers found that less than 90% of about 400 genotyped donors fell within the Caucasian-associated ancestry cluster.

The PCR employed 60 Vbeta primers together with 13 Jbeta primers. Original analysis: Roughly 12 million shared chains were among about 80 million unique TCR beta chains counted in a later analysis. Assay used: immunoSEQ multiplex PCR; TCRdb lists only in-frame clones, some missing. V and J calls and clone size follow that table, whereas D and trimming were derived from the DNA. The data hold about 89,000 clones, with about 80% observed a single time. Sequenced sample: PBMCs. The clonotype was recovered from a male donor in good health and CMV-seronegative.

The CDR3: CSAYRAVEQYF. The CDR3 bases are TGCAGTGCTTACAGGGCGGTGGAGCAGTACTTC. V is TRBV20-1 and J is TRBJ2-7, with a possible D match to TRBD1 (6 bases). CDR3 length equals 11 residues. Trimming removed 5 bases from V and 7 bases from J, with 12 bases in between. CDR1 is DFQATT, CDR2 SNEGSKA, per germline (reference sequence).